This T cell receptor beta chain was retrieved from a study of human T cells and chemical hapten exposure (dated by TCRdb to the early 2020s). Background for the entire study: For sensitization, 2% DPC in acetone was applied to a roughly 2 cm by roughly 2 cm area of upper inner arm skin. Weekly therapeutic DPC doses were additionally applied to the scalp of patients throughout the roughly 25-week study period. Patch testing on the upper back used Finn chambers containing 0.01% DPC, with scoring done after 6 days according to International Contact Dermatitis Research Group standards. Alopecia areata with under or over 50% scalp involvement, alopecia totalis and alopecia universalis were represented in the patient cohort, which was mostly female. Libraries were combined into a pool for sequencing, and differences in TCR yield between samples came mainly from small differences in library volumes within the pool. This study followed changes in the peripheral blood TCR repertoire in vivo during primary and secondary sensitization of alopecia patients to the hapten diphenylcyclopropenone (DPC). Blood was sampled from patients pre-sensitization (week 0) and at 2, 6 and about 24 weeks after DPC sensitization. For TCR sequencing, blood came from 25 to 35 alopecia patients at anywhere from one to four time points (pre-sensitization, 2, 6 and 24 weeks).

V loses 2 bases, J loses 0 bases, and the germline ends lie 11 bases apart. The germline V gene gives CDR1 as SGHVS and CDR2 as FQNEAQ. Taken from cysteine to phenylalanine, the CDR3 has 16 residues. The read is trimmed to its CDR3 DNA, 48 bases read in frame from base 1. In this sample, this clonotype turned up many times. It has no known antigen specificity. No clone much larger than this one lies a single base away; base qualities are absent. Results the study describes overall, beyond this receptor: Compared with pre-sensitization or healthy control sets, expanded TCRs formed significantly more large CDR3 similarity clusters, which is consistent with antigen-driven responses. Repeated subsampling changed both the strength of the expansion versus patch-test correlation and the threshold at which the correlation became significant. No change with DPC sensitization was found in the number of TCRs above 1 in 1000 frequency, and no evidence of global repertoire structure alterations was found. The number of PT1 expanded TCRs positively correlated with patch test score, significant at thresholds 8, 16 and 32 but not 4. Because every patient had alopecia, a presumed autoimmune disease, the patients' immune response might differ from that of healthy individuals.

The library was generated by RACE. The reads were generated on a NextSeq 500. During library preparation, unique molecular identifiers were attached to individual cDNA molecules so that TCRs could be counted in a quantitative, reproducible way. Both TCR alpha and TCR beta chains were sequenced from each blood RNA sample. On the authors' methods: A median of approximately 96,000 TCRs per sample was observed, with a range of 23,224 to 690,600. V, J and CDR3 annotation of the TCR reads was performed with the Decombinator software suite. Every sample was subsampled to the same number of TCRs (28,000) for the PS versus PT1 abundance plots. TCRs were defined as expanded if absent before sensitization and observed at least eight times at the 2-week time point. In TCRdb, the public reads were trimmed at Q25 with fastp and aligned with MiXCR, with productive beta chains retained. Duplicate CDR3 protein sequences are folded into a single record with the most common DNA and genes. It is TCRdb's table, rather than the study itself, that gives the V and J calls and clone size. Present in this sample are approximately 69,000 distinct CDR3 sequences, 10% of which were seen just once. The leading ten clones occupy around 6.8% of the sample.

In light of the paper, this sample's time point label describes: patch test 2, 6 weeks after DPC sensitization. The sample's treatment or condition label is to be understood as: therapeutic diphenylcyclopropenone sensitization with weekly scalp DPC. At every patch-test visit, the blood draw took place before the patch test was put on. Patients were eligible if aged 18 to 70, diagnosed with alopecia and judged suitable for DPC therapy, and pregnant patients were excluded. Unfractionated whole blood was collected in Tempus Blood RNA tubes, and total RNA was extracted from that blood. The rearranged chain carries TRBV7-8 and TRBJ2-1; the D gene is not confidently resolved. The sequence derives from a woman aged 50 to 65 with alopecia areata. Some clones in this sample may be carry-over from other donors' samples. Sequenced here: whole blood, sampled in connection with sensitization to the hapten diphenylcyclopropenone (DPC). The DNA reads TGTGCCAGCAGCTTAATTGTGCCGAGCTCCTACAATGAGCAGTTCTTC. It translates to CASSLIVPSSYNEQFF. The full variable domain, with segments outside the CDR3 supplied by the reference TRBV7-8 and TRBJ2-1 proteins, appears as GAGVSQSPRYKVAKRGQDVALRCDPISGHVSLFWYQQALGQGPEFLTYFQNEAQLDKSGLPSDRFFAERPEGSVSTLKIQRTQQEDSAVYLCASSLIVPSSYNEQFFGPGTRLTVL.